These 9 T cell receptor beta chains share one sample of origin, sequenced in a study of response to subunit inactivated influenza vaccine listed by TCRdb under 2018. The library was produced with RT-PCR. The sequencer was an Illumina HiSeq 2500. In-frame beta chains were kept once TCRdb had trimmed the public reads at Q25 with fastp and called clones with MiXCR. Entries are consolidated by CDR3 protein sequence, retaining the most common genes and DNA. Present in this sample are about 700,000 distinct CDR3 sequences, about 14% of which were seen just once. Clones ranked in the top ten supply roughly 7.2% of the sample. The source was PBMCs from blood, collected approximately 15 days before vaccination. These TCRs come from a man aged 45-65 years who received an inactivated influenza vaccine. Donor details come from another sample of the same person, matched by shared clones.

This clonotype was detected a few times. The CDR3 is CASSLSEGTEQFF. In DNA form, the CDR3 reads TGTGCCAGCAGTTTAAGTGAAGGTACTGAGCAGTTCTTC. This chain connects TRBV12-3 or TRBV12-4 to TRBJ2-1; D call uncertain. The V and J ends lost 2 bases and 9 bases respectively, with 11 bases between them. The length of the CDR3 is 13 residues.

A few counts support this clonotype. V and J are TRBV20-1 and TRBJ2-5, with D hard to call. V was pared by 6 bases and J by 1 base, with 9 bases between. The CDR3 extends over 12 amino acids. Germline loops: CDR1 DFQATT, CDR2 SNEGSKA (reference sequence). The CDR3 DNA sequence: TGCAGTGCGCTTCCCTCCCAAGAGACCCAGTACTTC. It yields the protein CSALPSQETQYF.

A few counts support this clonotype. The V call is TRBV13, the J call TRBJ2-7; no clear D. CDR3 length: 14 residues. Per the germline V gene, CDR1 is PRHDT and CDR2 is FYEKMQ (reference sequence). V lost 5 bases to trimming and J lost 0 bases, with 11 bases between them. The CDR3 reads CASSIDGDSYEQYF. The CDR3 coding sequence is TGTGCCAGCAGCATAGATGGCGACTCCTACGAGCAGTACTTC.

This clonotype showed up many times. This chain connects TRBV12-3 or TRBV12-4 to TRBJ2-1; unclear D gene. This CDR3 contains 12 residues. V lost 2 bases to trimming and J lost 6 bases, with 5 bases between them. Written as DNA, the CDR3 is TGTGCCAGCAGTTTATTCACCAATGAGCAGTTCTTC. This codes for CASSLFTNEQFF.

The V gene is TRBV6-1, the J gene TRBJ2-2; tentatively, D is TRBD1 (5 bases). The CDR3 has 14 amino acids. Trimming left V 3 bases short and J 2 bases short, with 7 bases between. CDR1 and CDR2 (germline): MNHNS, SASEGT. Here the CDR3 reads CASSEGPNTGELFF. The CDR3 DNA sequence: TGTGCCAGCAGTGAGGGGCCTAACACCGGGGAGCTGTTTTTT.

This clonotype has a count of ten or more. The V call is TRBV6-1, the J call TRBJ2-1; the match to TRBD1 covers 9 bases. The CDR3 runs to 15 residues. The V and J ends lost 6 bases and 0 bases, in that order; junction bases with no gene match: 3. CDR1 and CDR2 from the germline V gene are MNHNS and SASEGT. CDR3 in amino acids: CASSDRGSSYNEQFF. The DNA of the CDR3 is TGTGCCAGCAGCGACAGGGGGTCCTCCTACAATGAGCAGTTCTTC.

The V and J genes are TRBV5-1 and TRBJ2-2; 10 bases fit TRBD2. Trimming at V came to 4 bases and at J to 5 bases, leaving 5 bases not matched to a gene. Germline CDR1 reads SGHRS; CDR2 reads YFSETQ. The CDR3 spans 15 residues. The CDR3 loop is CASSTRTSGTGELFF. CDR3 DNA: TGCGCCAGCAGCACTCGGACTAGCGGAACCGGGGAGCTGTTTTTT.

The CDR3: CASRSIDVTSGGARTGELFF. The CDR3 nucleotides are TGTGCCAGCAGATCTATTGACGTGACTAGCGGGGGTGCGAGGACCGGGGAGCTGTTTTTT. The chain has TRBV2 and TRBJ2-2; TRBD2 agrees at 12 bases. The CDR3 is made up of 20 amino acids. The trim removed 6 bases at V and 5 bases at J, leaving 19 bases unmatched. Germline CDR1 is SNHLY and CDR2 is FYNNEI.

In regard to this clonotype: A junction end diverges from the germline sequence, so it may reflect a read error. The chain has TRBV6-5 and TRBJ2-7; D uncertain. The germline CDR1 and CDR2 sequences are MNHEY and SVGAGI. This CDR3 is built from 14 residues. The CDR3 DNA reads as TGTGCCAGCAGTTACTCGGGGTTGGCGGCACCTCAGAACTTC. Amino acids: CASSYSGLAAPQNF.